This T cell receptor (beta chain) came from a study of cytomegalovirus exposure and HLA in healthy donors. Between the trimmed V and J ends, which lost 4 bases and 3 bases, there was a span of 6 bases. The CDR3 spans 12 residues. The germline gives CDR1 LNHDA, CDR2 SQIVND (reference sequence). There are a few counts of this clone. Primers for the PCR totalled 60 Vbeta and 13 Jbeta. TCRdb keeps only in-frame clones here, not all; method: immunoSEQ multiplex PCR. This table holds some 170,000 clones, about four fifths found once. The sequence derives from a girl aged 5-17 years in good health and CMV-seropositive. The rearrangement uses TRBV19 and TRBJ1-2; D unclear. Sequencing was done on a sample of PBMCs. In DNA, the CDR3 is TGTGCCAGTAGTAGGCCTTACTATGGCTACACCTTC. Amino acids: CASSRPYYGYTF.